This T cell receptor beta chain was sequenced during a study of cytomegalovirus exposure and HLA in healthy donors. The overall study: Ancestry clustering placed 70% to 90% of about 400 genotyped donors in the Caucasian-associated cluster.

This clone has a handful of counts. Trimming removed 1 base from V and 8 bases from J; junction bases left unmatched: 13. Germline values: CDR1 MDHEN, CDR2 SYDVKM. The length of the CDR3 is 16 residues. The PCR made use of 60 Vbeta and 13 Jbeta primers. Profiled with immunoSEQ multiplex PCR; TCRdb holds only in-frame clones, not every one. The sample lists 130,000 to 150,000 clones, about 76% occurring once. This sequence originates from a man younger than 35 in good health and CMV-seronegative. Material for sequencing was PBMCs. The J gene is TRBJ2-7, the V gene TRBV28; 8 bases agree with TRBD1. CDR3 in DNA: TGTGCCAGCAGTTTATTAGACGGGACAGGCCGCTGGAAGCAGTACTTC. It codes for CASSLLDGTGRWKQYF.